Following are 20 T cell receptor beta chains from one sample sequenced in a study of cytomegalovirus exposure and HLA in healthy donors. 13 Jbeta primers and 60 Vbeta primers were used for the PCR. Data came from immunoSEQ multiplex PCR; TCRdb stores just in-frame clones and leaves some out. The sample consists of about 110,000 clones, around 77% of them appearing once. Sequenced input: PBMCs. The receptors stem from a male donor in good health and CMV-seronegative.

This clone was seen a single time. This chain uses TRBV5-1 with TRBJ2-3, with D unresolved. In germline, CDR1 is SGHRS, CDR2 YFSETQ. The CDR3 is made up of 16 amino acids. V dropped 4 bases and J dropped 1 base, with 16 bases sitting between them. The CDR3 sequence: CASSKGPGKGTDTQYF. The CDR3, as DNA: TGCGCCAGCAGCAAAGGCCCAGGAAAAGGCACAGATACGCAGTATTTT.

This rearrangement joins TRBV28 to TRBJ2-7; a weak D match, TRBD1 (6 bases). The CDR3 sequence is 15 residues long. Germline-derived CDR1 and CDR2 are MDHEN and SYDVKM. Trimming shortened V by 5 bases and J by 2 bases, and 16 bases separated the two germline ends. The CDR3 DNA sequence: TGTGCCAGCAGTACCGGGACACAAAAAACCTACGAGCAGTACTTC. Translated, it gives CASSTGTQKTYEQYF.

This chain links TRBV10-3 with TRBJ1-1; no definite D call. The germline gives CDR1 ENHRY, CDR2 SYGVKD. There are 13 residues in the CDR3. V was pared by 6 bases and J by 4 bases, with 12 bases between. CDR3 amino acids: CAISPSRGTEAFF. The CDR3 DNA reads as TGTGCCATCAGCCCCTCTCGGGGCACTGAAGCTTTCTTT.

A remark on this clone: One junction end does not reproduce the germline sequence, and a read error may be involved. The chain carries TRBV6-1 and TRBJ2-7, with 8 bases lining up with TRBD2. CDR3 size: 15 residues. Germline CDR1 MNHNS, CDR2 SASEGT. Written as DNA, the CDR3 is TGTGCCAGCAGCGACGCACTAGCGGCGACCTACGAGCAGTGCTTC. It is translated as CASSDALAATYEQCF.

The chain uses TRBV6-5 and TRBJ1-2, with D perhaps TRBD1 (5 bases). Germline-derived CDR1 and CDR2 are MNHEY and SVGAGI. The CDR3 length is 14 residues. Trimming shortened V by 2 bases and J by 5 bases, and 12 bases separated the two germline ends. The DNA for the CDR3 is TGTGCCAGCAGTTACGGTACAGGCAGTTATGGCTACACCTTC. It codes for CASSYGTGSYGYTF.

Written as DNA, the CDR3 is TGTGCCTGGAGTGTTGGGAGCTCCTACAATGAGCAGTTCTTC. As protein: CAWSVGSSYNEQFF. This chain joins TRBV30 and TRBJ2-1; TRBD2 is a possible D gene (5 bases). CDR1 GTSNPN and CDR2 SVGIG come from the germline V gene (reference sequence). This CDR3 has 14 amino acids. The V gene lost 0 bases and the J gene lost 0 bases, with 6 bases spanning the gap.

This chain connects TRBV29-1 to TRBJ2-5; maybe TRBD1 (6 bases). V was clipped by 7 bases and J by 2 bases, with 14 bases between them. Germline lookup yields CDR1 SQVTM and CDR2 ANQGSEA. The length of the CDR3 is 13 residues. CDR3 sequence (DNA): TGCAGCGAAAAGACAGGAGGTCAAGAGACCCAGTACTTC. Residues: CSEKTGGQETQYF.

The chain recombines TRBV4-1 with TRBJ1-1, with D uncertain. The CDR3 loop spans 15 amino acids. Germline V gene sequence: CDR1 MGHRA, CDR2 YSYEKL. The V end was cut by 5 bases, the J end by 4 bases, with 17 bases between. The chain's CDR3 is CASSSRLGYSTEAFF. CDR3 nucleotide sequence: TGCGCCAGCAGCTCCCGCCTTGGGTACAGCACTGAAGCTTTCTTT.

V usage is TRBV11-3 and J usage is TRBJ2-3; D gene uncertain. Germline CDR1 SGHNT, CDR2 YENEEA. The CDR3 contains 12 residues. V lost 4 bases to trimming and J lost 2 bases, with 4 bases between them. The CDR3 here is CASSSITDTQYF. The CDR3 DNA sequence: TGTGCCAGCAGCTCCATCACAGATACGCAGTATTTT.

Worth noting for this clone: At one end the junction does not follow the germline gene, possibly because of a read error. This chain links TRBV7-9 with TRBJ1-2, with TRBD1 as a possible D gene (6 bases). Germline lookup yields CDR1 SEHNR and CDR2 FQNEAQ (reference sequence). The CDR3 consists of 15 residues. The CDR3 nucleotides read TGTTCCAGCAAAGACCTGGGGGAAGGGGGCTATGGCTACACCTTC. This gives the protein CSSKDLGEGGYGYTF.

The chain joins TRBV16 to TRBJ2-7; TRBD2 matches at 7 bases. Germline CDR1 KGHSY, CDR2 FQNENV. This CDR3 is 14 amino acids long. V lost 2 bases to trimming and J lost 7 bases; unmatched junction nucleotides: 8. The chain's CDR3 is CASSQAQGGWEQYF. CDR3 coding DNA: TGTGCCAGCAGCCAAGCGCAGGGAGGGTGGGAGCAGTACTTC.

The gene calls are TRBV25-1 and TRBJ2-4, with 7 bases matching TRBD1. This CDR3 spans 14 amino acids. Germline V gene sequence: CDR1 MGHDK, CDR2 SYGVNS. J lost 5 bases, V lost 6 bases, and 7 bases had no gene match. DNA of the CDR3: TGTGCCAGCAGAGAGACAGGGCGCGAAAACATTCAGTACTTC. It translates to CASRETGRENIQYF.

This clone was seen only once. The rearrangement uses TRBV10-3 and TRBJ2-3, with D unclear. Germline CDR1 ENHRY, CDR2 SYGVKD. V was cut by 6 bases and J by 0 bases, with 10 bases left in between. This CDR3 is 14 amino acids long. In nucleotides, the CDR3 is TGTGCCATCAGGGCAGGCTTGAGCACAGATACGCAGTATTTT. Its protein product is CAIRAGLSTDTQYF.

The chain is built from TRBV19 and TRBJ1-5, with D possibly matching TRBD1 (5 bases). The CDR3 loop spans 13 amino acids. The ends were cut back, 6 bases at V and 7 bases at J, with 13 bases in the middle. Germline V gives CDR1 LNHDA, CDR2 SQIVND (reference sequence). CDR3 sequence (DNA): TGTGCCAGTAGGGGGCAGGGTTTGCAGCCCCAGCATTTT. Encoded protein: CASRGQGLQPQHF.

The chain employs TRBV27 and TRBJ2-7; unclear D gene. The CDR3 sequence is 14 residues long. CDR1 MNHEY and CDR2 SMNVEV come from the germline V gene (reference sequence). The V end lost 6 bases, the J end lost 9 bases, and 21 bases lay between the germline ends. The CDR3 is CASRSNLAAQGQYF. CDR3 DNA sequence: TGTGCCAGCAGGTCCAACTTAGCCGCGCAAGGGCAGTACTTC.

This rearrangement joins TRBV7-2 to TRBJ2-7; TRBD2 matches at 10 bases. There are 15 residues in the CDR3. Germline loops: CDR1 SGHTA, CDR2 FQGNSA. Germline trimming cut 2 bases from V and 6 bases from J; bases unmatched to any gene: 7. In DNA, the CDR3 is TGTGCCAGCAGCTTATGGATGCTAGCGGGAGCCGAGCAGTACTTC. This codes for CASSLWMLAGAEQYF.

The chain carries TRBV28 and TRBJ1-2; D perhaps matches TRBD1 (5 bases). V was trimmed by 5 bases and J by 4 bases, leaving 8 bases between them. The CDR3 totals 12 residues. Germline lookup yields CDR1 MDHEN and CDR2 SYDVKM. This chain's CDR3 is CASSLGGYGYTF. CDR3 nucleotide sequence: TGTGCCAGCAGTCTCGGGGGCTATGGCTACACCTTC.

The gene calls are TRBV27 and TRBJ2-1; TRBD2 is a possible D gene (5 bases). Germline loops: CDR1 MNHEY, CDR2 SMNVEV (reference sequence). The length of the CDR3 is 14 residues. The V end lost 0 bases, the J end lost 7 bases, and 10 bases lay between the germline ends. CDR3 sequence reads: CASSLSFGKNEQFF. Here the CDR3 DNA reads TGTGCCAGCAGTTTATCGTTCGGGAAGAATGAGCAGTTCTTC.

V gene TRBV2 combines with J gene TRBJ2-5, with TRBD2 as a possible D gene (5 bases). This CDR3 comprises 13 residues. Trimming took 8 bases from V and 1 from J, leaving 11 bases between them. Germline-derived CDR1 and CDR2 are SNHLY and FYNNEI. CDR3 sequence (DNA): TGTGCCAGCCCGACGGGAAGCCAAGAGACCCAGTACTTC. As protein: CASPTGSQETQYF. The variable domain in full, with the rest retrieved from reference TRBV2 and TRBJ2-5, is EPEVTQTPSHQVTQMGQEVILRCVPISNHLYFYWYRQILGQKVEFLVSFYNNEISEKSEIFDDQFSVERPDGSNFTLKIRSTKLEDSAMYFCASPTGSQETQYFGPGTRLLVL.

The chain combines TRBV6-5 with TRBJ2-3; 7 nucleotides match TRBD1. The CDR3 extends over 13 amino acids. Trimming removed 7 bases from V and 5 bases from J; junction bases left unmatched: 6. The germline V gene has CDR1 MNHEY and CDR2 SVGAGI. Here the CDR3 reads CASTPYRGDTQYF. CDR3 nucleotides: TGTGCCAGCACCCCCTACAGGGGAGATACGCAGTATTTT.